Each of the 30 T cell receptor beta chains below was sequenced from the same sample in a study of blood T cell repertoires in COVID-19. Data came from immunoSEQ multiplex PCR; TCRdb stores just in-frame clones and leaves some out. The sample lists roughly 100,000 clones, around 84% seen once, with 12% in the top ten. Sequenced: peripheral blood. The receptors here all came from a human donor in a cohort sampled during active COVID-19.

This clone was detected only once. V and J are TRBV9 and TRBJ1-2; D not resolved. The V end was cut by 4 bases, the J end by 6 bases, with 19 bases between. The CDR3 spans 15 residues. The germline gives CDR1 SGDLS, CDR2 YYNGEE. The CDR3 reads CASSPNYRRFDGYTF. The CDR3 DNA follows: TGTGCCAGCAGCCCAAATTATCGGCGGTTTGATGGCTACACCTTC. Drawing the rest from reference TRBV9 and TRBJ1-2, the complete variable domain is DSGVTQTPKHLITATGQRVTLRCSPRSGDLSVYWYQQSLDQGLQFLIQYYNGEERAKGNILERFSAQQFPDLHSELNLSSLELGDSALYFCASSPNYRRFDGYTFGSGTRLTVV.

The CDR3 loop is CASSSYRGTNEKLFF. The CDR3 region has the DNA TGTGCCAGCAGCTCGTACCGAGGGACTAATGAAAAACTGTTTTTT. The chain has TRBV7-9 and TRBJ1-4; the D is unclear. The germline V and J ends were trimmed by 4 bases and 2 bases, with 11 bases remaining between them. There are 15 residues in the CDR3. In germline, CDR1 is SEHNR, CDR2 FQNEAQ (reference sequence).

V and J are TRBV21-1 and TRBJ1-3; no check of the table's D call, TRBD1, against the DNA was made. TRBV21-1 is a listed pseudogene. The CDR3 is 15 residues long. CDR3 coding DNA: TGTGCCAGCACTCGTATCGACACCTCTGGAAACACCATATATTTT. Translating gives CASTRIDTSGNTIYF.

V usage is TRBV5-1 and J usage is TRBJ2-5; 9 positions match TRBD1. The CDR3 covers 15 residues. Trimming took 4 bases from V and 5 from J; bases not matched to a gene: 9. Germline lookup yields CDR1 SGHRS and CDR2 YFSETQ. Here the CDR3 DNA reads TGCGCCAGCAGCACACTGGGGACAGGGAGCGAGACCCAGTACTTC. It specifies CASSTLGTGSETQYF.

The genes are TRBV9 and TRBJ1-2; 9 bases are shared with TRBD1. The CDR3 totals 17 residues. V was clipped by 0 bases and J by 8 bases; unmatched bases: 14. Germline V gene data show CDR1 as SGDLS and CDR2 as YYNGEE. CDR3 in amino acids: CASSVGPPGTGYEGYTF. In DNA, the CDR3 is TGTGCCAGCAGCGTAGGACCCCCAGGGACAGGGTATGAAGGCTACACCTTC.

The genes are TRBV7-2 and TRBJ2-1; no clear D gene. The V and J ends lost 5 bases and 0 bases respectively, with 8 bases between them. Germline-derived CDR1 and CDR2 are SGHTA and FQGNSA. The CDR3 runs to 14 residues. The CDR3 protein is CASSPLSSYNEQFF. The CDR3 DNA reads as TGTGCCAGCAGCCCTCTTAGCTCCTACAATGAGCAGTTCTTC.

On this clone itself: An end of the junction differs from the germline gene, which may be a read error. The chain links TRBV19 to TRBJ1-3; D might be TRBD1 (6 bases). This CDR3 has 16 amino acids. In germline, CDR1 is LNHDA, CDR2 SQIVND (reference sequence). CDR3 region: CASRPRDIGSENTIYF. The CDR3 nucleotides are TGTGCCAGTAGACCACGGGACATCGGCTCTGAAAACACCATATATTTT.

The chain links TRBV11-2 to TRBJ2-5, with D possibly being TRBD2 (7 bases). Trimming removed 5 bases at V and 2 bases at J, with 21 bases between. CDR3 length: 17 residues. Looked up from germline, CDR1 is SGHAT and CDR2 is FQNNGV. CDR3 residues: CASSPARGAGTQETQYF. The DNA of the CDR3 is TGTGCCAGCAGCCCAGCCCGGGGAGCGGGGACACAAGAGACCCAGTACTTC.

CDR3 protein: CASSLEGFTHTQYF. CDR3 coding DNA: TGTGCCAGCAGCTTGGAGGGATTCACTCATACGCAGTATTTT. The chain combines TRBV7-2 with TRBJ2-3; a possible D gene is TRBD2 (6 bases). From germline, CDR1 is SGHTA and CDR2 FQGNSA. This CDR3 contains 14 residues. Trimming took off 3 bases at V and 7 bases at J, with 14 bases between the two ends.

This clone has more than one count but fewer than ten. The same CDR3 is also encoded by other DNA sequences in this sample. The rearrangement joins TRBV3-1 (or the pseudogene TRBV3-2) to TRBJ1-1, with 7 bases fitting TRBD1. The CDR3 covers 14 residues. J lost 1 base, V lost 1 base, and 0 bases had no gene match. Germline CDR1 reads LGHDT; CDR2 reads YNNKEL (reference sequence). CDR3 bases: TGTGCCAGCAGCCAAGGGACAGGGAACACTGAAGCTTTCTTT. Amino acid sequence: CASSQGTGNTEAFF.

The rearrangement links TRBV9 to TRBJ2-3, with 8 bases fitting TRBD2. CDR3 size: 16 residues. Germline V gives CDR1 SGDLS, CDR2 YYNGEE. Trimming cost V 2 bases and J 5 bases; bases outside gene matches: 10. The CDR3 nucleotides read TGTGCCAGCAGCGTCGGGGTAGGGACTAGGGTAGATACGCAGTATTTT. Protein sequence: CASSVGVGTRVDTQYF. Filled out from reference TRBV9 and TRBJ2-3, the complete variable domain reads DSGVTQTPKHLITATGQRVTLRCSPRSGDLSVYWYQQSLDQGLQFLIQYYNGEERAKGNILERFSAQQFPDLHSELNLSSLELGDSALYFCASSVGVGTRVDTQYFGPGTRLTVL.

The rearrangement joins TRBV5-4 to TRBJ2-7; D is possibly TRBD1 (5 bases). This CDR3 region has 14 residues. V lost 4 bases to trimming and J lost 0 bases, with 11 bases between them. Per germline, CDR1 SGHNT and CDR2 YYREEE (reference sequence). The DNA of the CDR3 is TGTGCCAGCAGCCCCGCGGACAACTCCTACGAGCAGTACTTC. This gives the protein CASSPADNSYEQYF.

The rearrangement links TRBV5-5 to TRBJ1-4; perhaps TRBD1 as D (6 bases). Germline loops: CDR1 SGHKS, CDR2 YYEKEE (reference sequence). The CDR3 sequence is 14 residues long. The V and J ends lost 7 bases and 0 bases respectively, with 10 bases between them. DNA for the CDR3: TGTGCCAGCCACAGGGAACCAACTAATGAAAAACTGTTTTTT. Encoded protein: CASHREPTNEKLFF.

The chain combines TRBV7-3 with TRBJ2-1, with D possibly matching TRBD1 (6 bases). Germline V gives CDR1 SGHTA, CDR2 FQGTGA. Trimming stripped 5 bases from V and 5 bases from J, with 13 bases between. This CDR3 is built from 14 residues. The CDR3 coding sequence is TGTGCCAGCAGCCCCCCAGGACAGAACAATGAGCAGTTCTTC. As protein: CASSPPGQNNEQFF.

V and J are TRBV6-5 and TRBJ1-4, with TRBD1 as a possible D gene (5 bases). V was clipped by 6 bases and J by 3 bases, with 8 bases between them. From germline, CDR1 is MNHEY and CDR2 SVGAGI. The CDR3 runs 13 residues. CDR3: CASRGASNEKLFF. The DNA of the CDR3 is TGTGCCAGCAGAGGGGCCTCTAATGAAAAACTGTTTTTT.

This sequence joins TRBV18 and TRBJ2-6; 7 bases are a match to TRBD1. With 6 bases clipped from V and 0 bases from J, the junction kept 11 bases outside the gene matches. Looked up from germline, CDR1 is KGHSH and CDR2 is LQKENI. The CDR3 loop spans 18 amino acids. CDR3 sequence reads: CASSPRGQLNSGANVLTF. The CDR3, as DNA: TGTGCCAGCTCCCCCCGGGGACAGCTTAACTCTGGGGCCAACGTCCTGACTTTC.

This rearrangement joins TRBV4-2 to TRBJ2-1; 11 bases align to TRBD2. Germline trimming cut 2 bases from V and 4 bases from J; bases unmatched to any gene: 4. The germline gives CDR1 LGHNA, CDR2 YNFKEQ. This CDR3 has 16 amino acids. In DNA form, the CDR3 reads TGTGCCAGCAGCCAAACCACTAGCGGGGGTTACAATGAGCAGTTCTTC. Translated: CASSQTTSGGYNEQFF.

The chain carries TRBV5-8 and TRBJ2-1; D gene uncertain. V was clipped by 4 bases and J by 0 bases, with 8 bases between them. This CDR3 comprises 14 residues. Germline assignment: CDR1 SGHTS and CDR2 YDEGEE. In nucleotides, the CDR3 is TGTGCCAGCAGCGCGGAGAGCTCCTACAATGAGCAGTTCTTC. Translated: CASSAESSYNEQFF.

For the CDR3, the DNA is TGTGCCAGCACCGACAGGGTTGAAGCTTTCTTT. Protein sequence: CASTDRVEAFF. The chain recombines TRBV11-3 with TRBJ1-1; 7 bases match TRBD1. Germline V gene sequence: CDR1 SGHNT, CDR2 YENEEA. This CDR3 region has 11 residues. V shed 7 bases and J 7 bases; nucleotides not matched to a gene: 3.

V and J are TRBV18 and TRBJ1-2, with a tentative D call TRBD1 (5 bases). Trimming stripped 3 bases from V and 2 bases from J, with 22 bases between. CDR1 is KGHSH, CDR2 LQKENI, per germline. CDR3 length: 18 residues. The CDR3 DNA reads as TGTGCCAGCTCACCTGGGGAAGAGTGGGGCCCTCGGAACTATGGCTACACCTTC. Translating it yields CASSPGEEWGPRNYGYTF.

J is TRBJ1-6 and V is TRBV5-8, with 7 nucleotides matching TRBD1. V was clipped by 4 bases and J by 5 bases; unmatched bases: 3. CDR3 length: 14 residues. Germline-derived CDR1 and CDR2 are SGHTS and YDEGEE. The DNA of the CDR3 is TGTGCCAGCAGCCCGGGACAGAATAATTCACCCCTCCACTTT. Protein: CASSPGQNNSPLHF.

The chain couples TRBV7-8 to TRBJ1-2, with TRBD1 matching over 7 bases. The CDR3 is 16 amino acids. The germline CDR1 and CDR2 sequences are SGHVS and FQNEAQ. J gave up 4 bases and V 2 bases, and 10 bases lay outside the gene matches. CDR3 coding DNA: TGTGCCAGCAGCTTACGACAGGGAGGTCACAGCTATGGCTACACCTTC. Protein: CASSLRQGGHSYGYTF.

This clone appeared a few times. The chain couples TRBV25-1 to TRBJ1-5; D gene unclear. CDR3 length: 15 amino acids. The germline V and J ends were trimmed by 9 bases and 1 base, with 16 bases remaining between them. CDR1 and CDR2 (germline): MGHDK, SYGVNS. Written as DNA, the CDR3 is TGTGCCAGGATCCGCCTTCACCGGAGCAATCAGCCCCAGCATTTT. Translated: CARIRLHRSNQPQHF.

This clone was observed a handful of times. J is TRBJ1-3 and V is TRBV9; D possibly corresponds to TRBD1 (6 bases). Germline CDR1 and CDR2: SGDLS and YYNGEE. V lost 7 bases, J lost 4 bases, and 15 bases lay in between. CDR3 length equals 14 residues. Here the CDR3 DNA reads TGTGCCAGCGACCCAGGGGTGATGGGAAACACCATATATTTT. This translates into CASDPGVMGNTIYF.

The sample holds one count of this clone. This chain connects TRBV19 to TRBJ1-1, with 7 bases identical to TRBD1. V lost 5 bases to trimming and J lost 8 bases; unmatched junction nucleotides: 8. Germline V lookup: CDR1 LNHDA, CDR2 SQIVND (reference sequence). This CDR3 is 13 amino acids long. The CDR3: CASSDQAGQEAFF. In DNA, the CDR3 is TGTGCCAGTAGTGATCAGGCGGGACAGGAAGCTTTCTTT.

The sample holds a few counts of this clone. The rearrangement joins TRBV5-1 to TRBJ1-2; 9 bases are shared with TRBD1. CDR3 length: 14 amino acids. Germline CDR1 is SGHRS and CDR2 is YFSETQ. The junction had 1 base not matched to a gene; V was cut back by 2 bases and J by 2 bases. CDR3 nucleotides: TGCGCCAGCAGCTTAGGACAGGGGAACTATGGCTACACCTTC. It codes for CASSLGQGNYGYTF. The variable domain in full, completed from reference TRBV5-1 and TRBJ1-2, reads KAGVTQTPRYLIKTRGQQVTLSCSPISGHRSVSWYQQTPGQGLQFLFEYFSETQRNKGNFPGRFSGRQFSNSRSEMNVSTLELGDSALYLCASSLGQGNYGYTFGSGTRLTVV.

The sample holds a few counts of this clone. V gene TRBV9 combines with J gene TRBJ2-7, with D possibly being TRBD2 (5 bases). Per germline, CDR1 SGDLS and CDR2 YYNGEE. Deletions cut 1 base from V and 1 base from J, with 9 bases between. CDR3 size: 14 residues. The CDR3 region has the DNA TGTGCCAGCAGCGTATCGGGGTTATCCTACGAGCAGTACTTC. It translates to CASSVSGLSYEQYF.

The chain joins TRBV11-2 to TRBJ2-7; a possible D gene is TRBD1 (6 bases). In germline, CDR1 is SGHAT, CDR2 FQNNGV. V lost 0 bases and J 7 bases, leaving 16 bases between the germline ends. There are 15 residues in the CDR3. CDR3 bases: TGTGCCAGCAGCTTAGATGGAGCAGGGGTAGGGGAGCAGTACTTC. As protein: CASSLDGAGVGEQYF.

The CDR3 protein is CASSSVKYEAFF. For the CDR3, the DNA is TGCGCCAGCAGCTCGGTGAAGTATGAAGCTTTCTTT. This sequence joins TRBV5-1 and TRBJ1-1; the D is unclear. V was shortened by 3 bases and J by 7 bases, with 10 bases between the two germline ends. This CDR3 region has 12 residues. Germline V gives CDR1 SGHRS, CDR2 YFSETQ.

This clone was detected only a few times. The chain links TRBV7-8 to TRBJ1-6, with no clear D. The V and J ends lost 4 bases and 7 bases respectively, with 11 bases between them. Germline assignment: CDR1 SGHVS and CDR2 FQNEAQ. CDR3 length: 14 residues. The CDR3 coding sequence is TGTGCCAGCAGCTCAAGGGAGTTCAATTCACCCCTCCACTTT. Protein sequence: CASSSREFNSPLHF.